In its sample, the clone carrying this T cell receptor beta chain was seen many times. The study's library attached unique molecular identifiers to single cDNA molecules. Each CDR3 protein is one row after TCRdb ran MiXCR on the RACE reads. The table has some 360,000 distinct CDR3 sequences, approximately 5.1% seen once. As for time point: pre-sensitization, week 0. The treatment is: therapeutic diphenylcyclopropenone sensitization with weekly scalp DPC. Sample donors consisted of patients with alopecia, aged 18 to 70 years, who were suitable for DPC. Germline V gene data show CDR1 as SGHDN and CDR2 as FVKESK. V lost 3 bases and J lost 4, with 9 bases in between. This CDR3 contains 13 residues. The data were taken from a study of human T cells and chemical hapten exposure. The wider study: Each patient's scalp received weekly diphenylcyclopropenone throughout the approximately 25-week study. DPC 0.01% went on the upper back by patch test, with reading at 6 days.

The TCR originated in a woman aged 50 to 65 with alopecia areata. Some clones in this sample may be carry-over from other donors' samples. The sequencing here drew on whole blood, taken in connection with sensitization to the hapten diphenylcyclopropenone (DPC). V gene TRBV14 combines with J gene TRBJ2-5; no definite D call. CDR3 residues: CASSQGIGETQYF. CDR3 coding DNA: TGTGCCAGCAGCCAGGGAATTGGAGAGACCCAGTACTTC.